This T cell receptor beta chain derives from a study of T cell repertoires in cytomegalovirus infection (dated by TCRdb to the late 2010s). Regarding the complete study: Donor HLA type was relevant to the analysis, because carriage of CMV infection together with the matching HLA type was indicated by public TCR beta signatures.

Notes on this clonotype: The antigen this receptor binds is unknown. No much larger clone exists at a distance of one base, and base qualities are not known.

Study-wide findings and limitations: The ex vivo response was dominated by HLA-C-restricted CMV-specific TCR beta clonotypes, which also provided the single most frequent clonotype in two of eight donors. Cumulative frequency of public TCR beta family members discriminated carriers of CMV infection plus the relevant HLA type in this cohort and an independent roughly 320-donor cohort.

Instrument on record: Illumina HiSeq 1500. TCRdb's own reprocessing of the public reads used fastp at Q25 and MiXCR and kept productive beta chains. Merged by CDR3 protein, the rows form single entries marked with the most common genes and DNA. For this sample there are roughly 630,000 distinct CDR3 sequences; 24% appear just once. The ten largest clones take up 8% of the sample. The TCR comes from a human donor in good health (CMV status not recorded). Some clones in this sample may be carry-over from other donors' samples. The sequencing sample was made of CD8+ T cells from PBMCs.

CDR3 protein: CASSHKSSTDTQYF. The nucleotide sequence is TGCGCCAGCAGCCACAAGTCTAGCACAGATACGCAGTATTTT. The sequence joins TRBV4-1 to TRBJ2-3; confidence is insufficient to name the D gene. The CDR3 starts with the cysteine, ends with the phenylalanine, and has 14 residues. The DNA shown is the 42-base CDR3, in frame from base 1. Reading the germline V gene gives CDR1 MGHRA and CDR2 YSYEKL. V loses 3 bases of germline sequence and J loses 0 bases, and the interval between the two ends is 7 bases.